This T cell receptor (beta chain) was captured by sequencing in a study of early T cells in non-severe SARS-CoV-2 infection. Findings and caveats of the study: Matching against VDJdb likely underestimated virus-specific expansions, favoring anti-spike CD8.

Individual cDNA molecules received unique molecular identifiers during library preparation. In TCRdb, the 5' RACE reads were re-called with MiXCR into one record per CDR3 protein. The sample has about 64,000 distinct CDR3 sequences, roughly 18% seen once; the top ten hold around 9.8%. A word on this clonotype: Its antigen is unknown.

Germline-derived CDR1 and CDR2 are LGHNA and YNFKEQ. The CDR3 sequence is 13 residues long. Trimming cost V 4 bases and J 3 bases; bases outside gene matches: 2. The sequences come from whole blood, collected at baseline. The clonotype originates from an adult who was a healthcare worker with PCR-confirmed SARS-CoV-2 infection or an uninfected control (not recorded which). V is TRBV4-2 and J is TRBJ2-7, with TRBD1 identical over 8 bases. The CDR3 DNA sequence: TGTGCCAGCAGCCCAGACAGGGGCTACGAGCAGTACTTC. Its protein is CASSPDRGYEQYF.